These 2 T cell receptor beta chains were all obtained from the same sample, sequenced in a study of blood T cell repertoires in COVID-19. Data came from immunoSEQ multiplex PCR; TCRdb stores just in-frame clones and leaves some out. Altogether 140,000 to 150,000 clones are present, 80% being singletons, with the ten largest covering over 10%. The sample consisted of peripheral blood. These receptors all come from a man in his sixties with active or convalescent COVID-19.

The chain has TRBV19 and TRBJ2-4, with D perhaps TRBD2 (5 bases). The CDR3 extends over 14 amino acids. Germline CDR1 LNHDA, CDR2 SQIVND (reference sequence). The V end lost 10 bases, the J end lost 0 bases, and 13 bases lay between the germline ends. CDR3 sequence: CATRDLLAKNIQYF. The CDR3 bases are TGTGCCACCCGGGATTTACTAGCCAAAAACATTCAGTACTTC.

This clone has just a few counts. The J gene is TRBJ2-7, the V gene TRBV5-1; TRBD1 matches at 9 bases. Germline V gene sequence: CDR1 SGHRS, CDR2 YFSETQ. V shed 1 base and J 3 bases; nucleotides not matched to a gene: 2. This CDR3 comprises 14 residues. The CDR3 here is CASSLTGGNYEQYF. CDR3 bases: TGCGCCAGCAGCTTGACAGGGGGCAACTACGAGCAGTACTTC.